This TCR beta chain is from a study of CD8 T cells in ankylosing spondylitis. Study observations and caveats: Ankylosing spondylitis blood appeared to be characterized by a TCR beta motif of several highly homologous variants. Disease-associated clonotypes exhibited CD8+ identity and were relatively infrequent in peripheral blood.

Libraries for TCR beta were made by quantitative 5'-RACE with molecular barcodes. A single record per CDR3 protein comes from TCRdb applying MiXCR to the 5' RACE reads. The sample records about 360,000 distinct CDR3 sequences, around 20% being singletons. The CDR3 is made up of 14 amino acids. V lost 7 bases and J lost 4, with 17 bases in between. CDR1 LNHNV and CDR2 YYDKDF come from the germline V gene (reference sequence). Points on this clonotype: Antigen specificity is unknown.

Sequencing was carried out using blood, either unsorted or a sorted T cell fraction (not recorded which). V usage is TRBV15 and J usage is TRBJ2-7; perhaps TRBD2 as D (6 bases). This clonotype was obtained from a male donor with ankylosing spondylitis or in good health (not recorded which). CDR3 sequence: CATTQGLNSYEQYF. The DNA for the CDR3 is TGTGCCACCACCCAGGGACTCAACTCGTACGAGCAGTACTTC. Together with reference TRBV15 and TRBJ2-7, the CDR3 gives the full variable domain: DAMVIQNPRYQVTQFGKPVTLSCSQTLNHNVMYWYQQKSSQAPKLLFHYYDKDFNNEADTPDNFQSRRPNTSFCFLDIRSPGLGDTAMYLCATTQGLNSYEQYFGPGTRLTVT.